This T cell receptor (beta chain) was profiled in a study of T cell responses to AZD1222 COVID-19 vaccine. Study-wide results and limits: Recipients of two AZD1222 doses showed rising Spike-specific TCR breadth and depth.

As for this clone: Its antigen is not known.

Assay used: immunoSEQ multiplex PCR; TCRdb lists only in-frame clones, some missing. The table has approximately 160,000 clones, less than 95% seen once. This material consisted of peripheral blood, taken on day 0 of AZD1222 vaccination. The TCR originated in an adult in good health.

The CDR3 protein is CAITTGLAGNEQFF. CDR3 DNA sequence: TGTGCCATCACGACAGGACTAGCGGGAAATGAGCAGTTCTTC. The V call is TRBV10-3, the J call TRBJ2-1; TRBD2 matches at 12 bases. Looked up from germline, CDR1 is ENHRY and CDR2 is SYGVKD. CDR3 size: 14 residues. The trim removed 7 bases at V and 7 bases at J, leaving 5 bases unmatched.